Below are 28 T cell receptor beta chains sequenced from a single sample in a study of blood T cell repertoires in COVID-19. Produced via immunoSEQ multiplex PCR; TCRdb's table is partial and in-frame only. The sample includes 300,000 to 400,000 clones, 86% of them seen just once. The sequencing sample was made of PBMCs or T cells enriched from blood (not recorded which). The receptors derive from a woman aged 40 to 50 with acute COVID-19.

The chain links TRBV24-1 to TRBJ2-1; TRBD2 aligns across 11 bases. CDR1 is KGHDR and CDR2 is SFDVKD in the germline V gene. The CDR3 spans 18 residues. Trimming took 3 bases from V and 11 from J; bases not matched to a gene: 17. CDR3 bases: TGTGCCACCAGTGATCACGCAGCGACTAGCGGGACCGCTAGAAAGCAGTTCTTC. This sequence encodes CATSDHAATSGTARKQFF.

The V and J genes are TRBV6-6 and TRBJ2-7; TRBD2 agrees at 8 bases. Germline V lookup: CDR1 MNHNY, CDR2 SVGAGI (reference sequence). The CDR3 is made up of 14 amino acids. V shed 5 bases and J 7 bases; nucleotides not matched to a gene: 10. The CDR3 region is CASSLQRGRGEQYF. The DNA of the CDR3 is TGTGCCAGCAGTCTACAGCGGGGGCGTGGGGAGCAGTACTTC.

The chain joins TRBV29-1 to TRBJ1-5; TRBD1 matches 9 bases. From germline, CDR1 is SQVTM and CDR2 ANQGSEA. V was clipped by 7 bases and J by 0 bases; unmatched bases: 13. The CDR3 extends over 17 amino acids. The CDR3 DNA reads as TGCAGCGCTATACTTAACCTGGGACAGGGTAGCAATCAGCCCCAGCATTTT. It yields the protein CSAILNLGQGSNQPQHF.

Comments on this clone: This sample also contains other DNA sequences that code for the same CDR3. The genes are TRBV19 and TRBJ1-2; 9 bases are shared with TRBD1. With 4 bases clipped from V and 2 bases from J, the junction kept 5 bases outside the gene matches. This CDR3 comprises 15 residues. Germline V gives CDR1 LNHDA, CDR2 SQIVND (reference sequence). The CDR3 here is CASSTAGTGNYGYTF. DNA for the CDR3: TGTGCCAGTAGTACCGCGGGGACAGGGAACTATGGCTACACCTTC.

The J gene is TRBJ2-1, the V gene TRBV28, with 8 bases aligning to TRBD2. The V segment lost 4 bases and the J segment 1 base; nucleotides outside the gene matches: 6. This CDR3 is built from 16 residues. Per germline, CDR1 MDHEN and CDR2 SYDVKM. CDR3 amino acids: CASSSTGTRSYNEQFF. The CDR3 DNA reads TGTGCCAGCAGTTCAACCGGGACTAGGTCCTACAATGAGCAGTTCTTC. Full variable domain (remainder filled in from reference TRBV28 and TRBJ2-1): DVKVTQSSRYLVKRTGEKVFLECVQDMDHENMFWYRQDPGLGLRLIYFSYDVKMKEKGDIPEGYSVSREKKERFSLILESASTNQTSMYLCASSSTGTRSYNEQFFGPGTRLTVL.

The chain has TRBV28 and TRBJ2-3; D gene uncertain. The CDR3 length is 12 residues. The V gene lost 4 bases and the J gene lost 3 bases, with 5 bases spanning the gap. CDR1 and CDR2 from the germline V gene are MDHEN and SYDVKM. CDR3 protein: CASSSVTDTQYF. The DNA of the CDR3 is TGTGCCAGCAGTTCTGTAACAGATACGCAGTATTTT.

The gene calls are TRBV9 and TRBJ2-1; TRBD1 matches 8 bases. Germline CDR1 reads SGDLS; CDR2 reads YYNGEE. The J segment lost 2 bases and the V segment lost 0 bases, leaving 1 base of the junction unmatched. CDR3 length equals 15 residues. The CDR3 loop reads CASSVVQGAYNEQFF. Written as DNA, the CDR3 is TGTGCCAGCAGCGTAGTACAGGGGGCCTACAATGAGCAGTTCTTC.

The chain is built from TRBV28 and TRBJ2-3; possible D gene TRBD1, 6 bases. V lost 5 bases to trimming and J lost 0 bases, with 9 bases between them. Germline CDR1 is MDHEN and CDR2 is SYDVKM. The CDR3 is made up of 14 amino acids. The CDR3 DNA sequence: TGTGCCAGCAGTCTACAGGGTAGCACAGATACGCAGTATTTT. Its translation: CASSLQGSTDTQYF.

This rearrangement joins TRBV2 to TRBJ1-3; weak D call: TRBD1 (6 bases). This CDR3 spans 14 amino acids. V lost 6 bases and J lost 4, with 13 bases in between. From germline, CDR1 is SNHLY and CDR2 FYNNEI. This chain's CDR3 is CASRSTGTGNTIYF. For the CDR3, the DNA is TGTGCCAGCAGGTCTACAGGGACGGGAAACACCATATATTTT.

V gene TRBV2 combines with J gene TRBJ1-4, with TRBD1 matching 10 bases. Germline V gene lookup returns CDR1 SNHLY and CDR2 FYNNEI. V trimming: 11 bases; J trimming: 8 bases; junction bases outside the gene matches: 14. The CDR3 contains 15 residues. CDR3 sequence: CACRIGGTGVEKLFF. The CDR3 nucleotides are TGTGCCTGCCGCATCGGAGGGACAGGGGTCGAAAAACTGTTTTTT.

The CDR3: CASSPRTGRGETQYF. Written as DNA, the CDR3 is TGTGCCAGCAGCCCCCGGACAGGGAGGGGAGAGACCCAGTACTTC. This chain uses TRBV16 with TRBJ2-5; D may be TRBD1 (8 bases). In germline, CDR1 is KGHSY, CDR2 FQNENV. The CDR3 is made up of 15 amino acids. The V end lost 4 bases, the J end lost 4 bases, and 16 bases lay between the germline ends. Filled out from reference TRBV16 and TRBJ2-5, the complete variable domain reads GEEVAQTPKHLVRGEGQKAKLYCAPIKGHSYVFWYQQVLKNEFKFLISFQNENVFDETGMPKERFSAKCLPNSPCSLEIQATKLEDSAVYFCASSPRTGRGETQYFGPGTRLLVL.

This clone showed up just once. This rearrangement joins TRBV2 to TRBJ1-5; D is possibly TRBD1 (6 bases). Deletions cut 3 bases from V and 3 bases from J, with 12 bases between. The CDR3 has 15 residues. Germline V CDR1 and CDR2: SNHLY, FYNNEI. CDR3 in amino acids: CASSDQGLNNQPQHF. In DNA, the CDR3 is TGTGCCAGCAGTGATCAGGGGCTTAACAATCAGCCCCAGCATTTT.

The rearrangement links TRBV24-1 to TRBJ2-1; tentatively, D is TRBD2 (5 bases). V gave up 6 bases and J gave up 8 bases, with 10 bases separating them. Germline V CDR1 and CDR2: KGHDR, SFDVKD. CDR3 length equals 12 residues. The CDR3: CATSRTSDEQFF. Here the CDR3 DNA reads TGTGCCACCAGTAGGACTTCGGATGAGCAGTTCTTC.

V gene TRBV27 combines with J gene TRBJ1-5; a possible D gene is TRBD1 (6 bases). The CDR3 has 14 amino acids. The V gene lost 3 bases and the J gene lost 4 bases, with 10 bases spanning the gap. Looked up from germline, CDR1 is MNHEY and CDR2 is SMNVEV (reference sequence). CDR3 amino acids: CASSLGTPNQPQHF. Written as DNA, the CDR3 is TGTGCCAGCAGTTTGGGGACACCTAATCAGCCCCAGCATTTT.

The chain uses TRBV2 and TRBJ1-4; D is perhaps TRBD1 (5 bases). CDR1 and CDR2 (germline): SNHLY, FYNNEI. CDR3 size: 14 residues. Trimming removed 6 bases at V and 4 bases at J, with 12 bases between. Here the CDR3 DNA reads TGTGCCAGCAGCTCGCAGGGATTTAATGAAAAACTGTTTTTT. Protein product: CASSSQGFNEKLFF.

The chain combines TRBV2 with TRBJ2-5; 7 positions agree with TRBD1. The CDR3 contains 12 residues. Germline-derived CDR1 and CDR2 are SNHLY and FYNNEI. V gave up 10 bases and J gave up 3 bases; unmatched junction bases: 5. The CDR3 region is CAITGTEETQYF. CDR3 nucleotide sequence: TGTGCCATTACCGGGACAGAAGAGACCCAGTACTTC.

The CDR3 reads CASSIWATGQETQYF. Written as DNA, the CDR3 is TGTGCCAGTAGTATCTGGGCCACAGGGCAAGAGACCCAGTACTTC. The V gene is TRBV19, the J gene TRBJ2-5; weak D call: TRBD1 (6 bases). The V and J ends lost 3 bases and 2 bases respectively, with 13 bases between them. This CDR3 spans 15 amino acids. Germline CDR1 is LNHDA and CDR2 is SQIVND (reference sequence).

In DNA, the CDR3 is TGTGCCAGCAACTTAAGCGGGGGTAACTACAATGAGCAGTTCTTC. Translated, it gives CASNLSGGNYNEQFF. The chain links TRBV6-5 to TRBJ2-1; 8 bases match TRBD2. Germline CDR1 MNHEY, CDR2 SVGAGI. Germline trimming cut 7 bases from V and 3 bases from J; bases unmatched to any gene: 8. This CDR3 contains 15 residues.

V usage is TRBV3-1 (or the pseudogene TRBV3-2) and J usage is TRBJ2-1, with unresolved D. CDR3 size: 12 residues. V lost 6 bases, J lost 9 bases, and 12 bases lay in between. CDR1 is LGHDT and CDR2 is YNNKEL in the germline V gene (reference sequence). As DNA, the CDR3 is TGTGCCAGCAGTCCCACTTACGGTGAGCAGTTCTTC. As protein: CASSPTYGEQFF.

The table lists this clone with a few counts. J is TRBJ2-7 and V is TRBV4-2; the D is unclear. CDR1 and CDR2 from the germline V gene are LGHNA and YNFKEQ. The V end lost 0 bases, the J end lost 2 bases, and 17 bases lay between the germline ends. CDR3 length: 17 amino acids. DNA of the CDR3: TGTGCCAGCAGCCAAGAATGGGCTCTTCACATCGCCTACGAGCAGTACTTC. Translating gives CASSQEWALHIAYEQYF.

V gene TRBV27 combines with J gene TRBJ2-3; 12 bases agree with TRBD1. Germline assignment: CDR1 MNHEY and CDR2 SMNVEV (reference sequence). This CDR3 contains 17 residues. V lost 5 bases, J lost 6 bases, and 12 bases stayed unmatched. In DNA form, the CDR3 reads TGTGCCAGCAGTGCCTCCGGGACAGGGGGCTTGGGGGATACGCAGTATTTT. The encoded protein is CASSASGTGGLGDTQYF.

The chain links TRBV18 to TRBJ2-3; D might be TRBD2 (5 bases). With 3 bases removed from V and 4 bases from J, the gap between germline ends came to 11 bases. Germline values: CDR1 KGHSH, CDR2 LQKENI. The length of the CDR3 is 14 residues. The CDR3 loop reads CASSPSGKSDTQYF. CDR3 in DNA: TGTGCCAGCTCACCGTCGGGAAAATCAGATACGCAGTATTTT.

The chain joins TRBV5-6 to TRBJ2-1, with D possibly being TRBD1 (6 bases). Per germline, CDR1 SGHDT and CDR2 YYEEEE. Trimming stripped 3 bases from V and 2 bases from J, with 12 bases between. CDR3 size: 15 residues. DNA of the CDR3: TGTGCCAGCAGCTCACAGGGTGGGGCCTACAATGAGCAGTTCTTC. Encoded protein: CASSSQGGAYNEQFF.

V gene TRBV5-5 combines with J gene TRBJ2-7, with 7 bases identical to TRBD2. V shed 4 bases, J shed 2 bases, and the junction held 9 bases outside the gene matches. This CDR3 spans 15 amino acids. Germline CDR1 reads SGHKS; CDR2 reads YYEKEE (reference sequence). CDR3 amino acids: CASSPRGGSPYEQYF. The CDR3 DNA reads TGTGCCAGCAGCCCTAGGGGCGGGAGTCCCTACGAGCAGTACTTC.

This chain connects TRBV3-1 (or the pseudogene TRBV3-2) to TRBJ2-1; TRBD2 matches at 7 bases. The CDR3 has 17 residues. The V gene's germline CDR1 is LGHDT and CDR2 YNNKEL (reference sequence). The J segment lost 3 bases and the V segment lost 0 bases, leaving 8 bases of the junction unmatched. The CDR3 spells CASSQETKTSSYNEQFF. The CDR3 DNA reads TGTGCCAGCAGCCAAGAGACCAAGACTAGCAGCTACAATGAGCAGTTCTTC.

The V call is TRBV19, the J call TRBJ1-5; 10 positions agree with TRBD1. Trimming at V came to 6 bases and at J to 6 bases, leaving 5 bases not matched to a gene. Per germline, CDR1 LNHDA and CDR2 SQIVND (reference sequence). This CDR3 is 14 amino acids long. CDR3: CASSTGQGIQPQHF. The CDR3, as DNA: TGTGCCAGTAGCACGGGACAGGGGATTCAGCCCCAGCATTTT.

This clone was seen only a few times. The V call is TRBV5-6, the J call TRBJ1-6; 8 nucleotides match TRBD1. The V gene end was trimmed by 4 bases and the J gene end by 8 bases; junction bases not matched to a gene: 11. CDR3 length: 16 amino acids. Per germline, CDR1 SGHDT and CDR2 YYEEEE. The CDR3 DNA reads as TGTGCCAGCAGCCTATTCGACAGGGGACGGTATTCACCCCTCCACTTT. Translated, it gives CASSLFDRGRYSPLHF.

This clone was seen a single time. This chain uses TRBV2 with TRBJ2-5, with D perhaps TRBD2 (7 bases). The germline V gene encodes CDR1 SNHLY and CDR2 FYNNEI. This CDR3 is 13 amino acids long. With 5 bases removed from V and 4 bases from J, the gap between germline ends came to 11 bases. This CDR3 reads CASSSRGGETQYF. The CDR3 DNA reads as TGTGCCAGCAGTTCGAGGGGGGGAGAGACCCAGTACTTC.